These T cell receptor beta chains were read from a single sample in a study of OX40 agonist ivuxolimab in advanced cancers. TCRdb's table, derived via immunoSEQ multiplex PCR, lists solely in-frame clones and lacks some. The repertoire includes approximately 50,000 clones, less than 90% of them detected once, and 0.7% to 0.95% sits in the top ten. This specimen consisted of CD4+ or CD8+ T cells sorted from blood, obtained in a trial of the OX40 agonist ivuxolimab. Receptors originate from an adult with an advanced solid tumor such as melanoma, head and neck, liver or kidney cancer. Both conserved end residues are part of each CDR3. A D gene is named only where the DNA matches it firmly. Expanded clones get a size class; other rows say once, few or many, or leave the size out.

clone size: -; V gene: TRBV5-1; D gene: -; J gene: TRBJ2-7; CDR3 DNA: TGCGCCAGCAGCACGCGGGACCCCTCTACGGAGCAGTACTTC; CDR3 protein: CASSTRDPSTEQYF
clone size: -; V gene: TRBV6-6; D gene: -; J gene: TRBJ1-2; CDR3 DNA: TGTGCCAGCCTGGTCCCGGAGAACTATGGCTACACCTTC; CDR3 protein: CASLVPENYGYTF
clone size: -; V gene: TRBV4-1; D gene: -; J gene: TRBJ2-1; CDR3 DNA: TGCGCCAGCAGCCAAGGGTGGGAGAGCTCCTACAATGAGCAGTTCTTC; CDR3 protein: CASSQGWESSYNEQFF
clone size: few; V gene: TRBV5-1; D gene: -; J gene: TRBJ1-2; CDR3 DNA: TGCGCCAGCAGCTTGGGTCTGATGGCCCCCTGGGATAACTATGGCTACACCTTC; CDR3 protein: CASSLGLMAPWDNYGYTF
clone size: -; V gene: TRBV2; D gene: -; J gene: TRBJ2-2; CDR3 DNA: TGTGCCAGCATGTCCGCGGGGAACACCGGGGAGCTGTTTTTT; CDR3 protein: CASMSAGNTGELFF
clone size: -; V gene: TRBV5-6; D gene: TRBD2; J gene: TRBJ2-3; CDR3 DNA: TGTGCCAGCAGCCATGGGCGTCTAGCGGGAGAGAGGGGAACAGATACGCAGTATTTT; CDR3 protein: CASSHGRLAGERGTDTQYF
clone size: -; V gene: TRBV10-3; D gene: TRBD1; J gene: TRBJ2-1; CDR3 DNA: TGTGCCATCAGTGAGACCGGGACAGGGAGCTACAATGAGCAGTTCTTC; CDR3 protein: CAISETGTGSYNEQFF
clone size: -; V gene: TRBV19; D gene: -; J gene: TRBJ1-2; CDR3 DNA: TGTGCCAGTCAGACCGGACAGAACTATGGCTACACCTTC; CDR3 protein: CASQTGQNYGYTF
clone size: -; V gene: TRBV2; D gene: TRBD2; J gene: TRBJ2-1; CDR3 DNA: TGTGCCAGCAAACCTCCGGGACTAGCGGTCAATGAGCAGTTCTTC; CDR3 protein: CASKPPGLAVNEQFF
clone size: -; V gene: TRBV5-6; D gene: -; J gene: TRBJ1-2; CDR3 DNA: TGTGCCAGCAGCTTAGTCGCAGGTATTAACTATGGCTACACCTTC; CDR3 protein: CASSLVAGINYGYTF
clone size: -; V gene: TRBV7-2; D gene: -; J gene: TRBJ2-7; CDR3 DNA: TGTGCCAGCAGCTTATCGGCTAGCGACGCCTACGAGCAGTACTTC; CDR3 protein: CASSLSASDAYEQYF
clone size: -; V gene: TRBV7-8; D gene: -; J gene: TRBJ2-7; CDR3 DNA: TGTGCCAGCAGCTTAGAAGGGCTCTACGAGCAGTACTTC; CDR3 protein: CASSLEGLYEQYF
clone size: -; V gene: TRBV2; D gene: TRBD1; J gene: TRBJ1-2; CDR3 DNA: TGTGCCAGCAGCGGACAGGGGTATGGCTACACCTTC; CDR3 protein: CASSGQGYGYTF